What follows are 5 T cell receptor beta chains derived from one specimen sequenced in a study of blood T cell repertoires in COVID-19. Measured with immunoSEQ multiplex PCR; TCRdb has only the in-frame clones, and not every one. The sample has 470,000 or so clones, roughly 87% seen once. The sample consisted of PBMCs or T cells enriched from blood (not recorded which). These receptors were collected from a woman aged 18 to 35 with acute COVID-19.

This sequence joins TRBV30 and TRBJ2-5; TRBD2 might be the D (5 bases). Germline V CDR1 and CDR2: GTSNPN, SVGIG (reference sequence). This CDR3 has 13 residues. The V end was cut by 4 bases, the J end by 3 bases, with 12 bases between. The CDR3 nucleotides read TGTGCCTGGACCGCCGGGAAGAAAGAGACCCAGTACTTC. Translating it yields CAWTAGKKETQYF.

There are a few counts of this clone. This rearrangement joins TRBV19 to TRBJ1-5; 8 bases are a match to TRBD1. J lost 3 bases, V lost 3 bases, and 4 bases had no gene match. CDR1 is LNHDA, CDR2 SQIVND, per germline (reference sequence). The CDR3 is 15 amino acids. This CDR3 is CASSILGQVNQPQHF. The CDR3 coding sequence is TGTGCCAGTAGTATTTTGGGACAGGTCAATCAGCCCCAGCATTTT.

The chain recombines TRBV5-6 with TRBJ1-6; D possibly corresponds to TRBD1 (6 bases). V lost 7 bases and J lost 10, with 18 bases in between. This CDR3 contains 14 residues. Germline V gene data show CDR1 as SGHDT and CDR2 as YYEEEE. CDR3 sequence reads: CASELRAQGSPLHF. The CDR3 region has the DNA TGTGCCAGCGAGCTCCGGGCCCAGGGGTCACCCCTCCACTTT.

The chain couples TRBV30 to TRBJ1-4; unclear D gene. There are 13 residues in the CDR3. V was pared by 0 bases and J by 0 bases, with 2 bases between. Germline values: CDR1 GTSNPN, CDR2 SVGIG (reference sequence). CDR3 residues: CAWSVSTNEKLFF. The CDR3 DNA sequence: TGTGCCTGGAGTGTCTCAACTAATGAAAAACTGTTTTTT.

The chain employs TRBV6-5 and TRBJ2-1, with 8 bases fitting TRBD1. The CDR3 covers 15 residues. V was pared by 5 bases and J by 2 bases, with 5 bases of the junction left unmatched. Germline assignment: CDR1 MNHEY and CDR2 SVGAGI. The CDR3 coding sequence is TGTGCCAGCAGTAGGAAACAGGGGGCCTACAATGAGCAGTTCTTC. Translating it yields CASSRKQGAYNEQFF.